Sequencing of this T cell receptor (beta chain) was carried out in a study of T-cell memory formation after mild COVID-19 (dated by TCRdb to the early 2020s). At the level of the whole study: Most TCR sequence clusters were specific to one of the two donors. In two donors, T-cell clones that expanded and contracted after mild COVID-19 were followed by sequencing TCRalpha and TCRbeta repertoires longitudinally. Two young, previously healthy adult volunteers made up the cohort, one male and one female.

To note about this clonotype: Its antigen is unknown. Base-call qualities are not available, and no considerably larger clone is one nucleotide away.

The CDR3 covers 15 residues, taking in both the cysteine and the phenylalanine. The retained sequence is limited to the CDR3, 45 bases, with the frame set at the first base. V sheds 6 bases and J sheds 8 bases, leaving 20 bases between their ends. PBMCs were isolated by Ficoll-Paque density gradient centrifugation. The instrument was an Illumina NovaSeq 6000. TCRalpha and TCRbeta cDNA libraries were built by 5'RACE with constant-segment primers, adding sample barcodes and unique molecular identifiers. Trizol reagent was used to extract RNA from every sample. The libraries were amplified in two PCR steps, and the second step added a second sample barcode and Illumina TruSeq adapters. Sequencing of libraries was performed on an Illumina NovaSeq with 2 x 150 bp paired-end reads. The original methods were these. With migec v1.2.7, reads were demultiplexed and then collapsed into UMI-guided consensus sequences. Using mixcr v2.1.11, UMI consensuses were aligned to TRA and TRB V and J templates and then assembled into clonotypes. A clonotype was counted as expanded or contracted only when both edgeR and NoisET called the clonotype significant, with the noise models trained on biological replicates. For edgeR calls, the cutoffs were a false discovery rate-adjusted p below 0.01 and a log2 fold-change threshold of 1. As an exploratory analysis of dynamics, max-normalized trajectories of the 1000 most abundant clonotypes were examined by PCA with hierarchical clustering. Each responding clone was given a CD4 or CD8 phenotype based on the CD4+ and CD8+ repertoires, which had been sequenced separately. The public reads were quality trimmed at Q25 with fastp and then assembled into clones with MiXCR by TCRdb, keeping productive beta chains. Every entry covers one CDR3 protein and lists the most common genes and DNA from its rows. The V and J calls come from TCRdb's annotation, not from the publication. The sample has about 390,000 distinct CDR3 sequences on record, around a sixth of them singletons. The top ten hold about 22% of the sample.

The investigation overall reported the following: SARS-CoV-2 specificity of the second-wave clones peaking on day 37 was not confirmed. Contracting CD4+ clones were located mainly in the CM and EM memory subsets, whereas CD8+ clones were found to be enriched in EMRA. Some responding clones were detected in pre-infection memory, suggesting pre-existing cross-reactive memory T cells joined the SARS-CoV-2 response. From day 15 to 85, contracting clones showed balanced CD4/CD8 phenotypes, whereas a second wave of clones that expanded from day 15 to 37 leaned towards CD4+. Only two mild cases were covered in the study, and larger cohorts including severe cases with pre-infection samples were considered necessary.

The sequenced sample was PBMCs or a T cell subset sorted from them (not recorded which). The rearrangement combines TRBV12-3 or TRBV12-4 with TRBJ1-5; there is no confident call for the D gene. The TCR comes from a man aged 18 to 35 who had mild COVID-19 (a few samples of this study predate the infection). The sample titles of this study are shuffled in the database, so cell type and time point are left out; the donor was told from shared clones. The DNA reads TGTGCCAGCAGCCCCGACGGGGTGGGTGGTGAGCCCCAGCATTTT. It translates as CASSPDGVGGEPQHF.